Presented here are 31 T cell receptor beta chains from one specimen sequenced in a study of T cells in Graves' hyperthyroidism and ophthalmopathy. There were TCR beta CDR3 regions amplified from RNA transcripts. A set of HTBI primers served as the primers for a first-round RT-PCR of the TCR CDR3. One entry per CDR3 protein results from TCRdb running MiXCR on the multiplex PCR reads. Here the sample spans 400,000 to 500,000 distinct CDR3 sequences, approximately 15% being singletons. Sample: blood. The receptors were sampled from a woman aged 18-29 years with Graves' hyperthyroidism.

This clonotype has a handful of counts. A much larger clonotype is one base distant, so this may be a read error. CDR3 in amino acids: CASEALTGAPEKLFF. The CDR3 DNA reads as TGTGCCAGCGAGGCGCTCACAGGGGCGCCTGAAAAACTGTTTTTT. The chain is built from TRBV2 and TRBJ1-4; 7 nucleotides agree with TRBD1. Germline V gene lookup returns CDR1 SNHLY and CDR2 FYNNEI. The CDR3 extends over 15 amino acids. J was trimmed by 7 bases and V by 8 bases; bases with no gene match: 13.

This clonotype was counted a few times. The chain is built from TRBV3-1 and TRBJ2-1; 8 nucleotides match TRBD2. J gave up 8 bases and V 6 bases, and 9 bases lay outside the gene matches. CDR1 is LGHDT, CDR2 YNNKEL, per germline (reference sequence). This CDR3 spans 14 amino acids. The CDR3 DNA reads TGTGCCAGCAGATCTAGCGGGCCTGCGGATGAGCAGTTCTTC. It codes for CASRSSGPADEQFF.

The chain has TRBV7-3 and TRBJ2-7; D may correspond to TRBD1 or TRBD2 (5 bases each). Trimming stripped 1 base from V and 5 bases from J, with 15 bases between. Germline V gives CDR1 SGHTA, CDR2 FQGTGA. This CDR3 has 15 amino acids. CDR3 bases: TGTGCCAGCAGCTTAAGTGGGACCACTGCCCACGAGCAGTACGTC. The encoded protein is CASSLSGTTAHEQYV.

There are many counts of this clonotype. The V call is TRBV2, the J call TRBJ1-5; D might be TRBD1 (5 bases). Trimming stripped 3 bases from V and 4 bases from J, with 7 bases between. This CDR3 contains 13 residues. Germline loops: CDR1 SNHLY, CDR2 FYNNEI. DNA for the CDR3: TGTGCCAGCAGTGATAGGGGAAATCAGCCCCAGCATTTT. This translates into CASSDRGNQPQHF.

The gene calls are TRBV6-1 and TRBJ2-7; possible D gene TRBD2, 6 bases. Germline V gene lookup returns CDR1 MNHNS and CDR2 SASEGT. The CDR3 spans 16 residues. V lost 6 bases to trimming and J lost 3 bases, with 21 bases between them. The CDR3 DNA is TGTGCCAGCAGCCTAAAGGAGGGGAGGTCGGTCTACGAGCAGTACTTC. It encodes CASSLKEGRSVYEQYF.

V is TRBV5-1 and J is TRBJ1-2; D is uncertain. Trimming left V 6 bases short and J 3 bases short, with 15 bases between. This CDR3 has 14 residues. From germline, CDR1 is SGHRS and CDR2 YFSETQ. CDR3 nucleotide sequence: TGCGCCAGCAAACGGGGTCCCGAGGACTATGGCTACACCTTC. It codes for CASKRGPEDYGYTF.

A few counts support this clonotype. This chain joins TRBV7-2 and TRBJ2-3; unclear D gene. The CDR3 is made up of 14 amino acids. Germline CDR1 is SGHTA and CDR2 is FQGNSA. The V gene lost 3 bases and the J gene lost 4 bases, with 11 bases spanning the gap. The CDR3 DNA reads TGTGCCAGCAGCTTCAGTACGGGTCCAGATACGCAGTATTTT. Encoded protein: CASSFSTGPDTQYF.

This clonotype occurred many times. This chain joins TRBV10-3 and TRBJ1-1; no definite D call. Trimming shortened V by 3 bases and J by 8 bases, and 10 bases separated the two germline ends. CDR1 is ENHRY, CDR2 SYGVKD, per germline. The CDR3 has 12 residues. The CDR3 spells CAISDSPVEAFF. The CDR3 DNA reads TGTGCCATCAGTGACTCACCCGTGGAAGCTTTCTTT.

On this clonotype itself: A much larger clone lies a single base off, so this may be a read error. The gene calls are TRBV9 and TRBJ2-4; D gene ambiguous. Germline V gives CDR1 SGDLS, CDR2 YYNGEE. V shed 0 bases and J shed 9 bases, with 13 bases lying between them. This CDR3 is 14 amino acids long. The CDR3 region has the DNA TGTGCCAGCAGCGTAGCCGAACGTCACACCATTCAGTACTTC. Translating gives CASSVAERHTIQYF.

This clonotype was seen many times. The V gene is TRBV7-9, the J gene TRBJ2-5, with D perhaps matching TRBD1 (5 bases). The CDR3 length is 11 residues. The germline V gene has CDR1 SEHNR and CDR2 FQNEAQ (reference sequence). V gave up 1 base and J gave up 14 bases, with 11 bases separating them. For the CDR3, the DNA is TGTGCCAGCAGCTTAGAAACAGGATACTACTTC. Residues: CASSLETGYYF.

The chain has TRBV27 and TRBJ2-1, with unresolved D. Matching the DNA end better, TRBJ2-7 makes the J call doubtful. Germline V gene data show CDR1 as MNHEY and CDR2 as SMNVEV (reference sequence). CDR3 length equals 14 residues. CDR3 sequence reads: CASSLLSSYNEQYF. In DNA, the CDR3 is TGTGCCAGCAGTTTATTGAGCTCCTACAATGAGCAGTACTTC.

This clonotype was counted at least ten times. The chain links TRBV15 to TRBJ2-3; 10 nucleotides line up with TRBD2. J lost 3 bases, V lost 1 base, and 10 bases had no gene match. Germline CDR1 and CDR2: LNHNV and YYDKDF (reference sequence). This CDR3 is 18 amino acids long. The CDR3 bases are TGTGCCACCAGCAGAGTCAGAGGGGCTAGCGGGAGTACAGATACGCAGTATTTT. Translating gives CATSRVRGASGSTDTQYF.

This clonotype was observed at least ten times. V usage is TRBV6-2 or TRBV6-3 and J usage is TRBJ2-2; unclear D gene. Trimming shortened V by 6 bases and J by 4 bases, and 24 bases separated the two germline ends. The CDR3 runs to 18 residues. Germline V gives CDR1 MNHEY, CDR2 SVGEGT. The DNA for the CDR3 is TGTGCCAGCAGCCCCCTCCCGGCCGCGACGGCGATCACCGGGGAGCTGTTTTTT. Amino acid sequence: CASSPLPAATAITGELFF.

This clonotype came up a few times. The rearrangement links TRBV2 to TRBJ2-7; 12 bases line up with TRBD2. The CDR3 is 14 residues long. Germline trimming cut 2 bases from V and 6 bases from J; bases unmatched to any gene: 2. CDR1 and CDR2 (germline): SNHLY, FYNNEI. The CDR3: CASSELAGGVEQYF. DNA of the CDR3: TGTGCCAGCAGTGAACTAGCGGGAGGGGTCGAGCAGTACTTC.

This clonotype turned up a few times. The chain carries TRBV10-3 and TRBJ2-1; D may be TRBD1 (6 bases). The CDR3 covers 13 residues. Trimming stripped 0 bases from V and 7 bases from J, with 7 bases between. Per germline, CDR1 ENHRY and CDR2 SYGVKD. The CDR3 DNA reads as TGTGCCATCAGTGAGTCGGGGGCAAATGAGCAGTTCTTC. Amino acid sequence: CAISESGANEQFF.

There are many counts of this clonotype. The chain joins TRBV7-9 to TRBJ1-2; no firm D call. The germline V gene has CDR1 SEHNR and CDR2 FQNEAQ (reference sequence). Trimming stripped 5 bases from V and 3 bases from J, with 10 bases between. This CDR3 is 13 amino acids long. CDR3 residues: CASSRNTHYGYTF. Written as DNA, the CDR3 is TGTGCCAGCAGCCGGAACACCCACTATGGCTACACCTTC.

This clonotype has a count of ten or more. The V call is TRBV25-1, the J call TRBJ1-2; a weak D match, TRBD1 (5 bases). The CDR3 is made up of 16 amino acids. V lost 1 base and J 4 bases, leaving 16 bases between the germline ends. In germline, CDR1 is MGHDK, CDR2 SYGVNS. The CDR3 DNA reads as TGTGCCAGCAGTGAATCGGTATTAGGGCAGGGCTATGGCTACACCTTC. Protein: CASSESVLGQGYGYTF.

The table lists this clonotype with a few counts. The CDR3 bases are TGTGCCAGCAACCTGGGGGAGTATGGCTACACCTTC. This codes for CASNLGEYGYTF. This chain links TRBV7-2 with TRBJ1-2; TRBD1 is a possible D gene (5 bases). The CDR3 has 12 residues. The germline CDR1 and CDR2 sequences are SGHTA and FQGNSA. Trimming took 7 bases from V and 5 from J, leaving 11 bases between them.

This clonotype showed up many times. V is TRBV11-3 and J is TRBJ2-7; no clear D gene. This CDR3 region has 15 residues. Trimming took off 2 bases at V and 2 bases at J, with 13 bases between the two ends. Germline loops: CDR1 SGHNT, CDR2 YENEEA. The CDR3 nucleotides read TGTGCCAGCAGCTTAAAGGCGGAGCCCCCCTACGAGCAGTACTTC. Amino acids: CASSLKAEPPYEQYF.

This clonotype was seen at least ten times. The CDR3 nucleotides are TGTGCCAGCAGTTTATCACAATCTAATTCACCCCTCCACTTT. Amino acids: CASSLSQSNSPLHF. The gene calls are TRBV28 and TRBJ1-6; D call uncertain. The CDR3 is made up of 14 amino acids. Trimming pared 1 base from V and 6 bases from J, leaving 7 bases between. Germline V gene sequence: CDR1 MDHEN, CDR2 SYDVKM.

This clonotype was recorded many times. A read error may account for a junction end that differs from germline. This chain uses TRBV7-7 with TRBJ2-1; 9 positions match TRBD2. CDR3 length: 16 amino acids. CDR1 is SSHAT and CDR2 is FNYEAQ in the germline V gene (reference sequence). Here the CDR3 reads CASSSLAGSSYNEQFF. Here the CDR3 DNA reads TGTGCTAGCAGCTCCCTAGCGGGATCCTCCTACAATGAGCAGTTCTTC.

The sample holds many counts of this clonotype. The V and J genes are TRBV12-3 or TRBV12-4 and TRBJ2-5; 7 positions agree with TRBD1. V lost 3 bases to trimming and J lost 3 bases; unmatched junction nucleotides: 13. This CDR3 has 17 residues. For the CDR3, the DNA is TGTGCCAGCAGTTTGGCCCTAACCGGGACAGCTAAAGAGACCCAGTACTTC. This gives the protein CASSLALTGTAKETQYF.

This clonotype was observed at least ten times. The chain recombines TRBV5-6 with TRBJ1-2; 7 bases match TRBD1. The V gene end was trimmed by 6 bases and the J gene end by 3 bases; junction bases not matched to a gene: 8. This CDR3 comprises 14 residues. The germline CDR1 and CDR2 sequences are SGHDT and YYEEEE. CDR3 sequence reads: CASTLTGLDYGYTF. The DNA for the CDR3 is TGTGCCAGCACCCTGACAGGGTTGGACTATGGCTACACCTTC.

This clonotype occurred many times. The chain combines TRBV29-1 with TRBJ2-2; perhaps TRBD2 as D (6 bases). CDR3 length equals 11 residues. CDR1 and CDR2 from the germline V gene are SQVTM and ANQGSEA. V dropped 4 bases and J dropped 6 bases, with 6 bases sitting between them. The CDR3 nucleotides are TGCAGCGTTGGGGAGGCCGGGGAGCTGTTTTTT. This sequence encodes CSVGEAGELFF.

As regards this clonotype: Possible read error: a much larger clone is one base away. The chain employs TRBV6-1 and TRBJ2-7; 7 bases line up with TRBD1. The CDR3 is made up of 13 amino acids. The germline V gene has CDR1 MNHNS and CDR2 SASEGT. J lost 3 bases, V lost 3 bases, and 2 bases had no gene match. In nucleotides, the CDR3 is TGTGCCAGCAGTGATGACAGGGTCTACGAGCAGTACGTC. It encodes CASSDDRVYEQYV.

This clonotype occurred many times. Here the CDR3 DNA reads TGTGCCAGCTCCCCAGGGGCAGGTTTTCTTCATGGCTACACCTTC. It codes for CASSPGAGFLHGYTF. The chain recombines TRBV6-1 with TRBJ1-2; D possibly corresponds to TRBD1 (6 bases). From germline, CDR1 is MNHNS and CDR2 SASEGT. The CDR3 consists of 15 residues. The V and J ends lost 8 bases and 6 bases respectively, with 22 bases between them.

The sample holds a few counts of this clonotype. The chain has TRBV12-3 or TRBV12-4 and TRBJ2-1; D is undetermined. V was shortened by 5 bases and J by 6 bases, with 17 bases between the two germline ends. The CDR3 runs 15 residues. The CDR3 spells CASSPKGGIRNEQFF. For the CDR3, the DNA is TGTGCCAGCAGTCCGAAAGGTGGGATCCGCAATGAGCAGTTCTTC.

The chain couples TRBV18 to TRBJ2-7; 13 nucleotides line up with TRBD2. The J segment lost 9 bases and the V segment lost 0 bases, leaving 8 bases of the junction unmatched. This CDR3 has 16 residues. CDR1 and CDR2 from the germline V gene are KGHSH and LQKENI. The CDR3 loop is CASSPPGLAGPLGQYV. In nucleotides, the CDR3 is TGTGCCAGCTCACCACCGGGACTAGCGGGACCCCTTGGGCAGTACGTC.

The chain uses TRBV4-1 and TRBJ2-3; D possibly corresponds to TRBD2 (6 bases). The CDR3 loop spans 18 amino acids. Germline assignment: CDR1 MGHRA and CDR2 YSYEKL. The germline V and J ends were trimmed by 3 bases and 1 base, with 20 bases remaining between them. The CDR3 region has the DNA TGCGCCAGCAGCCAGTCGGTCGGGCAAGGCGGGGGCACAGATACGCAGTATTTT. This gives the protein CASSQSVGQGGGTDTQYF.

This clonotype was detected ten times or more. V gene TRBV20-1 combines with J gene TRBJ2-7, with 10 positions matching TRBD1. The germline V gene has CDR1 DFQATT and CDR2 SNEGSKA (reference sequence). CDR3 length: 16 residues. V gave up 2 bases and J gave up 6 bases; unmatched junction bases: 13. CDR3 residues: CSARLGAGQGFGEQYV. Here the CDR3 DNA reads TGCAGTGCTAGACTCGGCGCGGGACAGGGGTTTGGCGAGCAGTACGTC.

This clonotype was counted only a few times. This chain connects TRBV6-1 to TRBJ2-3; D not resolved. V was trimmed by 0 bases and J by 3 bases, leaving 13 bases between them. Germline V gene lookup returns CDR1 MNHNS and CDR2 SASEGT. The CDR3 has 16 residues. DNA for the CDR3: TGTGCCAGCAGTGAAGCTGGCGGCGGTGGGACAGATACGCAGTATTTT. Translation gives CASSEAGGGGTDTQYF.